The next 25 T cell receptor beta chains were all read from a single sample in a study of blood T cell repertoires in COVID-19. This table comes from immunoSEQ multiplex PCR, and its TCRdb copy is limited to in-frame clones, with some not included. The table shows tens of thousands of clones, with over 75% occurring only once. Material for sequencing was peripheral blood. These receptors were obtained from a human donor in a cohort sampled during active COVID-19.

The chain's CDR3 is CASSSTTGDQPQHF. Written as DNA, the CDR3 is TGTGCCAGCAGTTCCACAACAGGGGATCAGCCCCAGCATTTT. The rearrangement uses TRBV6-6 and TRBJ1-5; 7 bases map to TRBD1. The CDR3 is 14 amino acids. CDR1 is MNHNY, CDR2 SVGAGI, per germline (reference sequence). V lost 4 bases and J lost 5; bases outside the gene matches: 5.

The chain recombines TRBV19 with TRBJ1-1; D perhaps matches TRBD1 (6 bases). The germline V gene has CDR1 LNHDA and CDR2 SQIVND (reference sequence). This CDR3 region has 18 residues. Trimming left V 4 bases short and J 6 bases short, with 27 bases between. The DNA of the CDR3 is TGTGCCAGTAGTACTTCCGTCCCCGGACAGTTTGGGAGGGCTGAAGCTTTCTTT. Residues: CASSTSVPGQFGRAEAFF.

The CDR3 here is CASSSNTPQPQHF. CDR3 nucleotide sequence: TGTGCCAGCAGCAGTAACACCCCTCAGCCCCAGCATTTT. V gene TRBV12-3 or TRBV12-4 combines with J gene TRBJ1-5; no definite D call. The CDR3 consists of 13 residues. Between the trimmed V and J ends, which lost 6 bases and 6 bases, there was a span of 12 bases.

V and J are TRBV6-5 and TRBJ1-1, with D maybe TRBD1 (5 bases). Trimming took off 5 bases at V and 4 bases at J, with 14 bases between the two ends. Looked up from germline, CDR1 is MNHEY and CDR2 is SVGAGI. This CDR3 spans 14 amino acids. CDR3 sequence: CASSSGRGSTEAFF. CDR3 DNA sequence: TGTGCCAGCAGTAGTGGGAGGGGAAGCACTGAAGCTTTCTTT.

The genes are TRBV28 and TRBJ2-7; D might be TRBD2 (6 bases). Looked up from germline, CDR1 is MDHEN and CDR2 is SYDVKM. V lost 5 bases to trimming and J lost 3 bases, with 11 bases between them. This CDR3 is 13 amino acids long. CDR3 coding DNA: TGTGCCAGCAGTGCAACCGGGAGCTACGAGCAGTACTTC. Protein sequence: CASSATGSYEQYF.

V gene TRBV6-5 combines with J gene TRBJ2-7; 10 bases are shared with TRBD1. CDR1 and CDR2 (germline): MNHEY, SVGAGI. The V segment lost 6 bases and the J segment 5 bases; nucleotides outside the gene matches: 7. The CDR3 runs to 14 residues. Written as DNA, the CDR3 is TGTGCCAGCAGATCCGGGACAGGGGCCCACGAGCAGTACTTC. It encodes CASRSGTGAHEQYF.

This clone was seen a single time. The J gene is TRBJ2-5, the V gene TRBV7-2; TRBD2 might be the D (6 bases). CDR3 size: 14 residues. Germline V lookup: CDR1 SGHTA, CDR2 FQGNSA. V lost 5 bases and J 7 bases, leaving 17 bases between the germline ends. The CDR3 sequence: CASSQQVDGGTQYF. CDR3 DNA: TGTGCCAGCAGCCAGCAGGTGGACGGGGGGACCCAGTACTTC. The full variable domain, with the rest looked up from reference TRBV7-2 and TRBJ2-5, is GAGVSQSPSNKVTEKGKDVELRCDPISGHTALYWYRQSLGQGLEFLIYFQGNSAPDKSGLPSDRFSAERTGGSVSTLTIQRTQQEDSAVYLCASSQQVDGGTQYFGPGTRLLVL.

The rearrangement joins TRBV6-1 to TRBJ1-5; D might be TRBD1 (6 bases). The CDR3 contains 14 residues. Germline V gene lookup returns CDR1 MNHNS and CDR2 SASEGT. The germline V and J ends were trimmed by 3 bases and 9 bases, with 15 bases remaining between them. CDR3 sequence: CASSETGTGLPQHF. The CDR3 region has the DNA TGTGCCAGCAGTGAGACAGGTACTGGGCTGCCCCAGCATTTT.

The chain links TRBV27 to TRBJ2-1; 10 bases are a match to TRBD1. From germline, CDR1 is MNHEY and CDR2 SMNVEV (reference sequence). The CDR3 runs 14 residues. V shed 7 bases, J shed 9 bases, and the junction held 9 bases outside the gene matches. The CDR3 region is CASTDRGPDGEQFF. The CDR3 DNA reads as TGTGCCAGCACCGACAGGGGGCCCGACGGTGAGCAGTTCTTC.

The genes are TRBV5-1 and TRBJ2-3, with 8 bases aligning to TRBD2. This CDR3 region has 15 residues. The ends lost 4 bases at V and 6 bases at J; junction bases unmatched: 10. Germline assignment: CDR1 SGHRS and CDR2 YFSETQ. The CDR3 DNA reads TGCGCCAGCAGCCACCCGGGACTAGTAAGCGATACGCAGTATTTT. Encoded protein: CASSHPGLVSDTQYF.

The V gene is TRBV5-5, the J gene TRBJ2-7; unclear D gene. V lost 5 bases, J lost 9 bases, and 15 bases lay in between. This CDR3 spans 12 amino acids. Germline CDR1 SGHKS, CDR2 YYEKEE (reference sequence). CDR3 residues: CASSNSIAVQYF. DNA of the CDR3: TGTGCCAGCAGTAACTCCATCGCGGTGCAGTACTTC.

The V and J genes are TRBV2 and TRBJ2-5, with TRBD1 identical over 9 bases. Germline V CDR1 and CDR2: SNHLY, FYNNEI. The CDR3 runs to 13 residues. The trim removed 4 bases at V and 3 bases at J, leaving 0 bases unmatched. The CDR3 here is CASSGDREETQYF. In DNA, the CDR3 is TGTGCCAGCAGTGGGGACAGGGAAGAGACCCAGTACTTC.

The chain recombines TRBV10-2 with TRBJ2-2, with 11 positions matching TRBD2. CDR3 length: 15 residues. Trimming removed 6 bases from V and 6 bases from J; junction bases left unmatched: 6. Germline V gene lookup returns CDR1 WSHSY and CDR2 SAAADI. The DNA for the CDR3 is TGCGCCAGCAGACTAGCGGGAGTTCCTGCCGGGGAGCTGTTTTTT. The encoded protein is CASRLAGVPAGELFF.

This clone was counted between two and nine times. The rearrangement uses TRBV30 and TRBJ1-2, with a tentative D call TRBD1 (5 bases). Per germline, CDR1 GTSNPN and CDR2 SVGIG (reference sequence). The CDR3 has 15 residues. V was cut by 3 bases and J by 0 bases, with 14 bases left in between. CDR3 sequence (DNA): TGTGCCTGGAGAAAGCGTCGGACAACTAACTATGGCTACACCTTC. The encoded protein is CAWRKRRTTNYGYTF.

This clone has only a few counts. The chain links TRBV11-2 to TRBJ2-3, with D maybe TRBD2 (5 bases). The V gene's germline CDR1 is SGHAT and CDR2 FQNNGV. Between the trimmed V and J ends, which lost 4 bases and 6 bases, there was a span of 11 bases. The CDR3 contains 13 residues. CDR3 nucleotides: TGTGCCAGCAGCTCGCTATGGGAGGATACGCAGTATTTT. Translation gives CASSSLWEDTQYF.

The chain joins TRBV9 to TRBJ1-1; D call uncertain. V lost 0 bases to trimming and J lost 0 bases, with 15 bases between them. The CDR3 is made up of 17 amino acids. Looked up from germline, CDR1 is SGDLS and CDR2 is YYNGEE. The CDR3 nucleotides read TGTGCCAGCAGCGTAGTTACGGCGGCAATTATGAACACTGAAGCTTTCTTT. Its protein product is CASSVVTAAIMNTEAFF.

The rearrangement uses TRBV5-8 and TRBJ2-1; the D gene is possibly TRBD2 (5 bases). Germline CDR1 is SGHTS and CDR2 is YDEGEE. This CDR3 comprises 20 residues. The ends were cut back, 0 bases at V and 5 bases at J, with 27 bases in the middle. The CDR3 nucleotides are TGTGCCAGCAGCTTGGCCGTCCTCCAAACTCTTAGCGTAGGTCACAATGAGCAGTTCTTC. It codes for CASSLAVLQTLSVGHNEQFF.

The chain recombines TRBV3-1 (or the pseudogene TRBV3-2) with TRBJ2-5; 7 bases map to TRBD2. The germline CDR1 and CDR2 sequences are LGHDT and YNNKEL (reference sequence). The CDR3 extends over 14 amino acids. Unmatched junction bases numbered 6, after V lost 4 bases and J lost 4 bases. DNA of the CDR3: TGTGCCAGCAGCCTGGGCGCGGGAGTAGAGACCCAGTACTTC. Protein sequence: CASSLGAGVETQYF.

This rearrangement joins TRBV9 to TRBJ1-1; a possible D gene is TRBD1 (5 bases). Trimming shortened V by 0 bases and J by 2 bases, and 11 bases separated the two germline ends. The germline V gene has CDR1 SGDLS and CDR2 YYNGEE. CDR3 size: 15 residues. The CDR3 loop reads CASSVAGLINTEAFF. In DNA form, the CDR3 reads TGTGCCAGCAGCGTAGCGGGACTTATAAACACTGAAGCTTTCTTT.

The chain combines TRBV5-4 with TRBJ2-1; weak D call: TRBD2 (6 bases). The CDR3 spans 15 residues. Trimming removed 0 bases from V and 7 bases from J, with 14 bases in between. The germline gives CDR1 SGHNT, CDR2 YYREEE (reference sequence). The CDR3 protein is CASSLDSGLRNEQFF. The CDR3 DNA reads TGTGCCAGCAGCTTGGATAGCGGTCTGAGGAATGAGCAGTTCTTC.

V and J are TRBV5-4 and TRBJ2-7; TRBD2 matches at 13 bases. Per germline, CDR1 SGHNT and CDR2 YYREEE (reference sequence). This CDR3 has 15 amino acids. Trimming at V came to 4 bases and at J to 2 bases, leaving 3 bases not matched to a gene. CDR3 residues: CASSKLAGGPYEQYF. CDR3 DNA: TGTGCCAGCAGCAAACTAGCGGGAGGGCCCTACGAGCAGTACTTC.

This clone was seen a few times. V is TRBV24-1 and J is TRBJ1-4, with TRBD1 matching over 7 bases. CDR1 KGHDR and CDR2 SFDVKD come from the germline V gene. After removal of 4 bases from V and 5 bases from J, the junction contained 6 bases not matched to a gene. The CDR3 contains 15 residues. The CDR3 protein is CATSDPGQRNEKLFF. DNA for the CDR3: TGTGCCACCAGTGACCCGGGACAGCGGAATGAAAAACTGTTTTTT.

In its sample, this clone was seen a few times. V usage is TRBV3-1 (or the pseudogene TRBV3-2) and J usage is TRBJ2-1; TRBD1 agrees at 7 bases. The germline gives CDR1 LGHDT, CDR2 YNNKEL (reference sequence). Trimming took 4 bases from V and 5 from J; bases not matched to a gene: 2. The CDR3 covers 13 residues. CDR3 region: CASSRGTDNEQFF. Here the CDR3 DNA reads TGTGCCAGCAGCCGAGGGACAGACAATGAGCAGTTCTTC.

The chain has TRBV7-2 and TRBJ2-4, with a tentative D call TRBD1 (6 bases). The CDR3 loop spans 14 amino acids. Germline CDR1 SGHTA, CDR2 FQGNSA. Trimming took off 2 bases at V and 6 bases at J, with 11 bases between the two ends. DNA of the CDR3: TGTGCCAGCAGCTTACAGGGGAACTCAAACATTCAGTACTTC. Amino acid sequence: CASSLQGNSNIQYF.

In this sample, this clone turned up once. The chain joins TRBV3-1 (or the pseudogene TRBV3-2) to TRBJ2-2, with TRBD2 identical over 10 bases. Germline lookup yields CDR1 LGHDT and CDR2 YNNKEL (reference sequence). V was clipped by 1 base and J by 1 base; unmatched bases: 12. This CDR3 is built from 20 residues. CDR3 region: CASSQGPFSGGAKNTGELFF. Here the CDR3 DNA reads TGTGCCAGCAGCCAAGGTCCCTTCAGCGGGGGGGCCAAGAACACCGGGGAGCTGTTTTTT.